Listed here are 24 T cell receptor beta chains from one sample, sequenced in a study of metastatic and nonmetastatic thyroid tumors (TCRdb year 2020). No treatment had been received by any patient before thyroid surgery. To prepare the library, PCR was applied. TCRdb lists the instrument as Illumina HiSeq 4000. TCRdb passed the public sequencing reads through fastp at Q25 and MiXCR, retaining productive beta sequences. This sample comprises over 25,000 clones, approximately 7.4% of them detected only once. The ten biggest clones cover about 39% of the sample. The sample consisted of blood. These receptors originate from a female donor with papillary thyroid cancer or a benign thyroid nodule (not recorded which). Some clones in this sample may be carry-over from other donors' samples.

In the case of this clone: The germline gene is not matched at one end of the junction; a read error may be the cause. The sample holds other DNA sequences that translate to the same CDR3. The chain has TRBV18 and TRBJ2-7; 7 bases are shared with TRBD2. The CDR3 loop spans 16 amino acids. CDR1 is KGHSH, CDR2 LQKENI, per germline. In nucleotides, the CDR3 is TGCGCCAGCTCACCTGCTTCAGGGAGGGCCCTCTACGAGCAGTACTTC. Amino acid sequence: CASSPASGRALYEQYF.

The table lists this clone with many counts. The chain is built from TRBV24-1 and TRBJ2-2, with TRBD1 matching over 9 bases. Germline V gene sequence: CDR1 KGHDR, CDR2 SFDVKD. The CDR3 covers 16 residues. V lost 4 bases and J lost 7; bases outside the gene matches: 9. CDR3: CATSESGTGRDGELFF. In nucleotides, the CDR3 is TGTGCCACCAGTGAATCCGGGACAGGGAGGGACGGGGAGCTGTTTTTT.

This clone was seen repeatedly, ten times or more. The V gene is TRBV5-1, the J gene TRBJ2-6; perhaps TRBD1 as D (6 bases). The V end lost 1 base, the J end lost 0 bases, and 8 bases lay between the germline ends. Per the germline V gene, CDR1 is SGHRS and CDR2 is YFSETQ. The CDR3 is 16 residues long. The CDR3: CASSLQGNSGANVLTF. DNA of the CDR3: TGCGCCAGCAGCTTGCAGGGGAACTCTGGGGCCAACGTCCTGACTTTC. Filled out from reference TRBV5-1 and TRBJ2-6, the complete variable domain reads KAGVTQTPRYLIKTRGQQVTLSCSPISGHRSVSWYQQTPGQGLQFLFEYFSETQRNKGNFPGRFSGRQFSNSRSEMNVSTLELGDSALYLCASSLQGNSGANVLTFGAGSRLTVL.

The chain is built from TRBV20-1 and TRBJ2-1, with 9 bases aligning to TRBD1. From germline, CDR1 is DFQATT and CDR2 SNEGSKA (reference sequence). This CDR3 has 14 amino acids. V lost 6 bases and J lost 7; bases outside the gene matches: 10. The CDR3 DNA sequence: TGCAGTGCGTTTTATCCACAGGGGGCAAATGAGCAGTTCTTC. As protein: CSAFYPQGANEQFF.

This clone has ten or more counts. In nucleotides, the CDR3 is TGCGCCAGCAGCCCCCTGACTAGCGCTGGGGGCGGGGAGCTGTTTTTT. Translating gives CASSPLTSAGGGELFF. The V and J genes are TRBV4-1 and TRBJ2-2; 8 bases match TRBD2. Germline CDR1 MGHRA, CDR2 YSYEKL. V shed 4 bases and J 7 bases; nucleotides not matched to a gene: 11. This CDR3 has 16 amino acids.

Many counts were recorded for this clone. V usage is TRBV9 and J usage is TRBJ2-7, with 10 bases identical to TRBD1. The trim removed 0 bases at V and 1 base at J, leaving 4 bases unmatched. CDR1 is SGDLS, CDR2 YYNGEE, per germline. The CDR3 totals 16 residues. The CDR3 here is CASSVEGTGASYEQYF. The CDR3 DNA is TGTGCCAGCAGCGTAGAAGGGACAGGGGCTTCCTACGAGCAGTACTTC. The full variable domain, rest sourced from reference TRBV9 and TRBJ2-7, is DSGVTQTPKHLITATGQRVTLRCSPRSGDLSVYWYQQSLDQGLQFLIQYYNGEERAKGNILERFSAQQFPDLHSELNLSSLELGDSALYFCASSVEGTGASYEQYFGPGTRLTVT.

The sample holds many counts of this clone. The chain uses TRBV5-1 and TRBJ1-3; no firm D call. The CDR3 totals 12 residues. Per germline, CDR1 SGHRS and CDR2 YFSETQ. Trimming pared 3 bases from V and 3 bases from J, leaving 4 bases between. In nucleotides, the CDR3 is TGCGCCAGCAGCTCGGGTGGAAACACCATATATTTT. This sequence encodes CASSSGGNTIYF.

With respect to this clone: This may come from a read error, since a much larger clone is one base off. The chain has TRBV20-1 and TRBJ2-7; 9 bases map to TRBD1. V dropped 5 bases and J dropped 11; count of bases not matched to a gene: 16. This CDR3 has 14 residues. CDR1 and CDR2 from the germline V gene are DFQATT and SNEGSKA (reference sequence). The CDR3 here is CSAGGGTGTYKKYF. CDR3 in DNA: TGCAGTGCTGGGGGCGGGACAGGGACCTACAAGAAGTACTTC.

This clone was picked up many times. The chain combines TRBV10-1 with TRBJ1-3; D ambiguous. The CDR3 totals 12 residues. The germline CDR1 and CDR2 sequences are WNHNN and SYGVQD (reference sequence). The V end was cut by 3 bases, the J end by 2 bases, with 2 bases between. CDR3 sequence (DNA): TGCGCCAGCAGTGACCCTGGAAACACCATATATTTT. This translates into CASSDPGNTIYF.

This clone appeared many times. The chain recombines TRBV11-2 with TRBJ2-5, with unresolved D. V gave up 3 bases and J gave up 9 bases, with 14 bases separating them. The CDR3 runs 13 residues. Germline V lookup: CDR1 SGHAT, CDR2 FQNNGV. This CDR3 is CASSLNDFLSQYF. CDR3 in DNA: TGTGCCAGCAGCTTGAACGATTTTCTTTCCCAGTACTTC.

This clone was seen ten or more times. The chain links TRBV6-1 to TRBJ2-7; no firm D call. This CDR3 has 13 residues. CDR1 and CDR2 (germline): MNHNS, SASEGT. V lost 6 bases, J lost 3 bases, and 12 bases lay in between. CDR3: CASSPFGNYEQYF. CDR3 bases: TGTGCCAGCAGCCCCTTCGGAAACTACGAGCAGTACTTC.

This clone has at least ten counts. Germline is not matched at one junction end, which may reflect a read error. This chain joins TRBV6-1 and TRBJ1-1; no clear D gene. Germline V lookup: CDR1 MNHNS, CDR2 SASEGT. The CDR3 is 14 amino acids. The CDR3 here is CASTGLSGGTETFF. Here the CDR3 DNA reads TGTGCCAGCACGGGGTTATCTGGAGGTACTGAAACTTTCTTT.

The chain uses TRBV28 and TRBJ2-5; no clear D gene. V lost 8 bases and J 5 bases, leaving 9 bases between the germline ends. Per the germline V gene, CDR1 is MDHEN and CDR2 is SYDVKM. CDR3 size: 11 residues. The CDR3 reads CASSTRETQYF. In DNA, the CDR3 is TGTGCCAGCTCCACTCGGGAGACCCAGTACTTC.

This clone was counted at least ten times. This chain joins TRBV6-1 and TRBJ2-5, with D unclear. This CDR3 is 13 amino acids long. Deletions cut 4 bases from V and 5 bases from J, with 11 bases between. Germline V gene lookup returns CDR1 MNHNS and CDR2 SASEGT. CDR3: CASSGLHRETQYF. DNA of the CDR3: TGTGCCAGCAGTGGGTTACATCGGGAGACCCAGTACTTC.

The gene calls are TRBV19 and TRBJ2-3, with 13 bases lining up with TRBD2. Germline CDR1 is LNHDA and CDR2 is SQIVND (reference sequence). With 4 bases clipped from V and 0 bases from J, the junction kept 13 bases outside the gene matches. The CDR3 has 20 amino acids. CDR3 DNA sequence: TGTGCCAGTAGTAGGTGGACTAGCGGGAGTTCGTACGCTAGCACAGATACGCAGTATTTT. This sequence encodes CASSRWTSGSSYASTDTQYF. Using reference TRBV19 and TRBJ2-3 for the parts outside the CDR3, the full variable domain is DGGITQSPKYLFRKEGQNVTLSCEQNLNHDAMYWYRQDPGQGLRLIYYSQIVNDFQKGDIAEGYSVSREKKESFPLTVTSAQKNPTAFYLCASSRWTSGSSYASTDTQYFGPGTRLTVL.

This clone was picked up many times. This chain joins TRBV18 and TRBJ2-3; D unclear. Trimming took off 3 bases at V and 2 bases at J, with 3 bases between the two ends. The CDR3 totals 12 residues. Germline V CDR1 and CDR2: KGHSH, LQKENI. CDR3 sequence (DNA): TGTGCCAGCTCACCCATCACAGATACGCAGTATTTT. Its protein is CASSPITDTQYF. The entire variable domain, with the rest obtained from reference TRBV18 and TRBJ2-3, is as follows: NAGVMQNPRHLVRRRGQEARLRCSPMKGHSHVYWYRQLPEEGLKFMVYLQKENIIDESGMPKERFSAEFPKEGPSILRIQQVVRGDSAAYFCASSPITDTQYFGPGTRLTVL.

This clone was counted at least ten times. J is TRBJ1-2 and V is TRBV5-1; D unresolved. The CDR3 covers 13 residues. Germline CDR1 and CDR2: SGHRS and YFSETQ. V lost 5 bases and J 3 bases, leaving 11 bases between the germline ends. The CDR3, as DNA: TGCGCCAGCAGACTGGACGGATACTATGGCTACACCTTC. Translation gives CASRLDGYYGYTF.

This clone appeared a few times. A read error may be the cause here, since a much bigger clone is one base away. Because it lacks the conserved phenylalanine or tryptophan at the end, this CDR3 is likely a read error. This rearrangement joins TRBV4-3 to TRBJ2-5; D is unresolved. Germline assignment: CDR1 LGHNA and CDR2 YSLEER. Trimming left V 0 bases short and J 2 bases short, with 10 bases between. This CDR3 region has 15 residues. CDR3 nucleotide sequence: TGCGCCAGCAGCCAAGATGCGTTGCGTCAAGAGACCCAGTACCTC. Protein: CASSQDALRQETQYL.

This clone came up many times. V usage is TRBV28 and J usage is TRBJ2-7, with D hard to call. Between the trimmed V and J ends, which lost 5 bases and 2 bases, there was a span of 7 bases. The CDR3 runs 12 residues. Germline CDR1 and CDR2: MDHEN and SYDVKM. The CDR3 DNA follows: TGTGCCAGCAGTCCCATGGCCTACGAGCAGTACTTC. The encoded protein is CASSPMAYEQYF. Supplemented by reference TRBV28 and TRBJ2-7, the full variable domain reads DVKVTQSSRYLVKRTGEKVFLECVQDMDHENMFWYRQDPGLGLRLIYFSYDVKMKEKGDIPEGYSVSREKKERFSLILESASTNQTSMYLCASSPMAYEQYFGPGTRLTVT.

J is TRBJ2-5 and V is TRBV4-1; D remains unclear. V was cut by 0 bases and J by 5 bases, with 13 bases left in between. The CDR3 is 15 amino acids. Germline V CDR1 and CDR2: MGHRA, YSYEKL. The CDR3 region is CASSQDEHWTETQYF. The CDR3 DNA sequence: TGCGCCAGCAGCCAAGATGAACATTGGACGGAGACCCAGTACTTC.

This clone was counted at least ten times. CDR3 DNA: TGTGCCAGCAGGGGGAACTCCTACGAGCAGTACTTC. This sequence encodes CASRGNSYEQYF. The J gene is TRBJ2-7, the V gene TRBV7-2; D remains unclear. Looked up from germline, CDR1 is SGHTA and CDR2 is FQGNSA. The CDR3 totals 12 residues. V lost 6 bases and J lost 0, with 6 bases in between. The variable domain in full, with the rest retrieved from reference TRBV7-2 and TRBJ2-7, is GAGVSQSPSNKVTEKGKDVELRCDPISGHTALYWYRQSLGQGLEFLIYFQGNSAPDKSGLPSDRFSAERTGGSVSTLTIQRTQQEDSAVYLCASRGNSYEQYFGPGTRLTVT.

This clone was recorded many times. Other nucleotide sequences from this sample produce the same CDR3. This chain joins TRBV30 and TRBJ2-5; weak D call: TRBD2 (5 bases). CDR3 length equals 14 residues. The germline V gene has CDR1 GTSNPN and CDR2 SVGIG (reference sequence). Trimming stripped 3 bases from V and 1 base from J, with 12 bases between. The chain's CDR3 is CAWSSGTFQETQYF. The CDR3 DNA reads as TGTGCCTGGAGCAGCGGAACATTCCAAGAGACCCAGTACTTC.

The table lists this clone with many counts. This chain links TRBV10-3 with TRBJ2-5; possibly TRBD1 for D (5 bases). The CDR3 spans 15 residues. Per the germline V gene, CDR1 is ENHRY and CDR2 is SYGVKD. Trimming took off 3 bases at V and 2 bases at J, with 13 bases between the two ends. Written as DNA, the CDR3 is TGTGCCATCAGTGATCAGGGTGGGATACAAGAGACCCAGTACTTC. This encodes CAISDQGGIQETQYF.

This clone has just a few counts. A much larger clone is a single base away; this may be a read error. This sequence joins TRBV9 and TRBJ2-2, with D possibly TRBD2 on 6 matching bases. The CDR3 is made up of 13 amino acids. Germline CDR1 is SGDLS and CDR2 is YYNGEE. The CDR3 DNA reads TGTGCCAGCAACCCCGGAGGGTCCGGGGAGCCGTTTTTT. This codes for CASNPGGSGEPFF. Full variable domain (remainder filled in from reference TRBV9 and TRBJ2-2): DSGVTQTPKHLITATGQRVTLRCSPRSGDLSVYWYQQSLDQGLQFLIQYYNGEERAKGNILERFSAQQFPDLHSELNLSSLELGDSALYFCASNPGGSGEPFFGEGSRLTVL.